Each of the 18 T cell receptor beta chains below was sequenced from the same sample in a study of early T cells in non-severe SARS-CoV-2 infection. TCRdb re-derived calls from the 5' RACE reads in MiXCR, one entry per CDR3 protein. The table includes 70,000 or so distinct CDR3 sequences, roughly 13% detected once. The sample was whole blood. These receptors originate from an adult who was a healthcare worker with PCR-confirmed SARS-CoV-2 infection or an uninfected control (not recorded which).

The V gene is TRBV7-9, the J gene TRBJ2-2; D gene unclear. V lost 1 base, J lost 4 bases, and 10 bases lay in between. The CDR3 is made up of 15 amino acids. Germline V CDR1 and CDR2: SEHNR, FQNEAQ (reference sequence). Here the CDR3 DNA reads TGTGCCAGCAGCTTAGATCCTGGGGTCACCGGGGAGCTGTTTTTT. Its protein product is CASSLDPGVTGELFF.

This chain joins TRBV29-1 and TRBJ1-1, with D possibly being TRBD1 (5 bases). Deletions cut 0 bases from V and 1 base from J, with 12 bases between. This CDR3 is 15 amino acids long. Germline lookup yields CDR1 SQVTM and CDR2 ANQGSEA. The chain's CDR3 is CSVEDLAGRNTEAFF. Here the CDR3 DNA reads TGCAGCGTTGAAGATCTGGCAGGGAGGAACACTGAAGCTTTCTTT.

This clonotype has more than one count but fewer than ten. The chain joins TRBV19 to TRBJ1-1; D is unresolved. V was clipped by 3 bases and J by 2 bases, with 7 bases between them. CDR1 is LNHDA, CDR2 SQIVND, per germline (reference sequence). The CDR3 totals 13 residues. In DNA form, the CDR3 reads TGTGCCAGTAGTATCCAGAGAAACACTGAAGCTTTCTTT. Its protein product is CASSIQRNTEAFF.

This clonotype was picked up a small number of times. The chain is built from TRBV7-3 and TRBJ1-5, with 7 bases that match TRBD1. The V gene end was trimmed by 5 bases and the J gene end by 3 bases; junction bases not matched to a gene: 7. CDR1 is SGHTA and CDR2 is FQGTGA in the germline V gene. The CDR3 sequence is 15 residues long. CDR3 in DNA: TGTGCCAGCAGCCCGCGACAGGGCCACAATCAGCCCCAGCATTTT. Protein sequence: CASSPRQGHNQPQHF.

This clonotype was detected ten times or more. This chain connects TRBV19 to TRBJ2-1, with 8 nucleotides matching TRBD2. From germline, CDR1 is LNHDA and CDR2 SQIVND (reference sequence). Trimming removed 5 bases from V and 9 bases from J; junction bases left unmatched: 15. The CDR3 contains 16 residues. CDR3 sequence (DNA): TGTGCCAGTAGTCCCCAAGGACTAGCTTGGGGGGGTGAGCAGTTCTTC. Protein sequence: CASSPQGLAWGGEQFF.

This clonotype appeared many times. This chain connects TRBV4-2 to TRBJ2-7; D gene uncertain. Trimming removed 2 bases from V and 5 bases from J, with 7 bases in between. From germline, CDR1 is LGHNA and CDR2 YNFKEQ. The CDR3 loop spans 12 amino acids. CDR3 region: CASSQNRDEQYF. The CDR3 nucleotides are TGTGCCAGCAGCCAAAACCGAGACGAGCAGTACTTC.

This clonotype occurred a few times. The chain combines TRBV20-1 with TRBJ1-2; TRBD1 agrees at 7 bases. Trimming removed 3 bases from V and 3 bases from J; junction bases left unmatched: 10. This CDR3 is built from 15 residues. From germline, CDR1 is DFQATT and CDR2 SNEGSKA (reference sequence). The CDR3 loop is CSARKNRGWDYGYTF. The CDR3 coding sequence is TGCAGTGCTAGGAAAAACAGGGGCTGGGACTATGGCTACACCTTC.

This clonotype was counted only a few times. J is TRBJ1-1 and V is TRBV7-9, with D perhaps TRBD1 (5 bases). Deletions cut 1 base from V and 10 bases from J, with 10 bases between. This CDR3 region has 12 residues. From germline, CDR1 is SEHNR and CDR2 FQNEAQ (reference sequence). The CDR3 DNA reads TGTGCCAGCAGCTTAGAGAGTAGGGGAGCTTTCTTT. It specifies CASSLESRGAFF.

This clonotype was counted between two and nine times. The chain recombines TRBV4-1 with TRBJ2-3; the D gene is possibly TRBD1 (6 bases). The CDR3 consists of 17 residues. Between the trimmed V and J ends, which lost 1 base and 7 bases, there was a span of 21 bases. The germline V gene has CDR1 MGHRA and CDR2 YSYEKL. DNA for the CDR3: TGCGCCAGCAGCCAAGGAGCTCCCGGACAGAGAATAAATACGCAGTATTTT. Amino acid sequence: CASSQGAPGQRINTQYF.

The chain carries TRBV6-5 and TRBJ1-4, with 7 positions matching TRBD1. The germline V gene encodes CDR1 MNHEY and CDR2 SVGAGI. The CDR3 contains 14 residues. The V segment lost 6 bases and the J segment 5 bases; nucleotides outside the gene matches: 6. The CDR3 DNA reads TGTGCCAGCAGAAGGGGACAGCGCAATGAAAAACTGTTTTTT. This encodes CASRRGQRNEKLFF.

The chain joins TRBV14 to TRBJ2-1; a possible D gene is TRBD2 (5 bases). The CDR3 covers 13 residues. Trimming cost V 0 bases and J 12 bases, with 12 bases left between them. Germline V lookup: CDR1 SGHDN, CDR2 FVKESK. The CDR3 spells CASSQDIRDRQFF. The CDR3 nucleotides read TGTGCCAGCAGCCAAGATATTCGGGATCGGCAGTTCTTC.

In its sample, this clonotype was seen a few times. Here the CDR3 reads CASHPPGNEQFF. Here the CDR3 DNA reads TGTGCCAGTCACCCCCCCGGCAATGAGCAGTTCTTC. The J gene is TRBJ2-1, the V gene TRBV2, with D uncertain. The V end lost 9 bases, the J end lost 6 bases, and 12 bases lay between the germline ends. Germline V CDR1 and CDR2: SNHLY, FYNNEI. This CDR3 region has 12 residues.

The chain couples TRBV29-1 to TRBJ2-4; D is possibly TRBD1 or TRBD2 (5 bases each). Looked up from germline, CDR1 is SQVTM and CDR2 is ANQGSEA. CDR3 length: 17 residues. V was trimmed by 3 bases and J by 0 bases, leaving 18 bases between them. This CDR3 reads CSVEGEHPTLAKNIQYF. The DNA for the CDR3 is TGCAGCGTTGAGGGGGAACACCCAACTCTAGCCAAAAACATTCAGTACTTC.

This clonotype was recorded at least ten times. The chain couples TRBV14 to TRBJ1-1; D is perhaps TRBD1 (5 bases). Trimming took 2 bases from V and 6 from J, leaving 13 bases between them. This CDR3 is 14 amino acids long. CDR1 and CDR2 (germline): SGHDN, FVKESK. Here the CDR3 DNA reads TGTGCCAGCAGCCAAATGAGGGTGGGGGCTGAAGCTTTCTTT. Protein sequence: CASSQMRVGAEAFF.

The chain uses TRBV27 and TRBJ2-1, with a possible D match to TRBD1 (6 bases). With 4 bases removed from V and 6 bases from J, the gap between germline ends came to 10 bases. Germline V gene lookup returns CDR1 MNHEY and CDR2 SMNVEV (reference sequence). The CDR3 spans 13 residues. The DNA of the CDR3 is TGTGCCAGCAGTTGGGGACACCGCAATGAGCAGTTCTTC. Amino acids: CASSWGHRNEQFF.

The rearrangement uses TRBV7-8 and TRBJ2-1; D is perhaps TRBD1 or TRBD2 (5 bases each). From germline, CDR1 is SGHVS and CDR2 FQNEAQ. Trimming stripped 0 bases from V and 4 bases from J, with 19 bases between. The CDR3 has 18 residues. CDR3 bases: TGTGCCAGCAGCTTAGCGCTCTGGGACGGAGACCTATACAATGAGCAGTTCTTC. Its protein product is CASSLALWDGDLYNEQFF.

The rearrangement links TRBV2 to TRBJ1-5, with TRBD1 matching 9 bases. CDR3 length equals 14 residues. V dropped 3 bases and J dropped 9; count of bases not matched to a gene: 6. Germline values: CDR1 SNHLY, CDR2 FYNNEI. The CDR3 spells CASSEGQGGRPQHF. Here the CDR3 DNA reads TGTGCCAGCAGTGAGGGACAGGGCGGGCGGCCCCAGCATTTT.

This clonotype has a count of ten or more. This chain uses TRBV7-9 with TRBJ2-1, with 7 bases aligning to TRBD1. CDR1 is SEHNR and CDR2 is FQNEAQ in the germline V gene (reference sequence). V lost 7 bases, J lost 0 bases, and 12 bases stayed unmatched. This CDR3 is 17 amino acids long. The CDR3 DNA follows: TGTGCCAGCATCATGCTTATGGGACAGAGCTCCTACAATGAGCAGTTCTTC. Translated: CASIMLMGQSSYNEQFF. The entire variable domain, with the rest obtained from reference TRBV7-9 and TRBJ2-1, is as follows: DTGVSQNPRHKITKRGQNVTFRCDPISEHNRLYWYRQTLGQGPEFLTYFQNEAQLEKSRLLSDRFSAERPKGSFSTLEIQRTEQGDSAMYLCASIMLMGQSSYNEQFFGPGTRLTVL.